The present T cell receptor beta chain was sequenced within a study of cytomegalovirus exposure and HLA in healthy donors. V lost 0 bases, J lost 0 bases, and 9 bases lay in between. The germline CDR1 and CDR2 sequences are MNHNS and SASEGT. This CDR3 region has 15 residues. The study ran its PCR with 60 Vbeta and 13 Jbeta primers. Repertoires were generated with immunoSEQ multiplex PCR, while TCRdb's copy carries only in-frame clones and drops some. This table holds approximately 93,000 clones, approximately 75% found once. Sample: PBMCs. V gene TRBV6-1 combines with J gene TRBJ2-7; a weak D match, TRBD2 (5 bases). The sequence came from a middle-aged woman in good health and CMV-seronegative. The CDR3 protein is CASSEARGSSYEQYF. The CDR3 DNA is TGTGCCAGCAGTGAAGCGCGTGGGAGCTCCTACGAGCAGTACTTC.